This T cell receptor (beta chain) emerged from a study of human T cells and chemical hapten exposure. Study as a whole: Researchers reported sensitizing a roughly 2 cm by roughly 2 cm upper inner arm skin site with 2% DPC. Cases of alopecia areata, totalis or universalis occurred in a predominantly female patient group. Study-level points and caveats: After DPC sensitization, TCRs above 1 in 1000 frequency showed no change.

This clonotype was detected many times. Its antigen remains unidentified. Time point described: patch test 1, 2 weeks after DPC sensitization. This sample's treatment: therapeutic diphenylcyclopropenone sensitization with weekly scalp DPC. MiXCR was run by TCRdb on the RACE reads, yielding one entry per CDR3 protein. The data show a few hundred thousand distinct CDR3 sequences, more than 4.5% seen once. The input for sequencing was whole blood, taken in connection with sensitization to the hapten diphenylcyclopropenone (DPC). The clonotype comes from a woman aged 45-59 years with alopecia areata. Some clones in this sample may be carry-over from other donors' samples.

CDR3 DNA: TGTGCCAGCAGTTCTAGGACAGAGAGCAATCAGCCCCAGCATTTT. It encodes CASSSRTESNQPQHF. V gene TRBV6-1 combines with J gene TRBJ1-5, with D possibly matching TRBD1 (6 bases). The germline V gene has CDR1 MNHNS and CDR2 SASEGT. The CDR3 spans 15 residues. Trimming stripped 5 bases from V and 1 base from J, with 12 bases between.